The entry below gives a single TCR beta chain sequence along with its context. Primers used in a second PCR of roughly 7 to 11 cycles were a sample-barcoded 5' primer and a J-beta primer mix. MiXCR was run by TCRdb on the 5' RACE reads, yielding one entry per CDR3 protein. This repertoire shows about 1,400,000 distinct CDR3 sequences, 40% to 50% found once; its top ten account for roughly 7.9%. This sample was taken from a study of blood T cells in healthy people across ages. CDR1 and CDR2 from the germline V gene are SGHDT and YYEEEE. The CDR3 has 17 amino acids. Trimming removed 0 bases at V and 5 bases at J, with 18 bases between.

The V and J genes are TRBV5-6 and TRBJ2-1; maybe TRBD2 (6 bases). Sequenced sample: blood. This receptor was identified in a woman aged 18-30 years in good health. CDR3 DNA: TGTGCCAGCAGCTTGGCCGGGACTCCGCTGTGGGACAATGAGCAGTTCTTC. Its translation: CASSLAGTPLWDNEQFF.